The 19 T cell receptor beta chains below were found in one sample sequenced in a study of shared clonotypes between healthy human individuals. Repertoires were generated with immunoSEQ multiplex PCR, while TCRdb's copy carries only in-frame clones and drops some. The sample includes some 490,000 clones, roughly 80% of them seen just once. Sample: PBMCs. The receptors stem from a middle-aged woman in good health. Some clones in this sample may be carry-over from other donors' samples.

This clone is a singleton in its sample. A far more abundant clone sits one base away, making this likely a read error. The CDR3 is CASSLGRLRSYEQYF. CDR3 DNA sequence: TGTGCCAGCAGTTTAGGGCGATTACGGTCCTACGAGCAGTACTTC. The rearrangement uses TRBV28 and TRBJ2-7; D is uncertain. CDR1 MDHEN and CDR2 SYDVKM come from the germline V gene. CDR3 size: 15 residues. V gave up 2 bases and J gave up 1 base, with 12 bases separating them.

The chain employs TRBV29-1 and TRBJ2-1, with 10 bases matching TRBD2. V lost 2 bases, J lost 3 bases, and 7 bases stayed unmatched. The CDR3 totals 16 residues. Germline CDR1 and CDR2: SQVTM and ANQGSEA. The CDR3 nucleotides are TGCAGCGTTGAATACAGAGCTAGCGGGAGCTACAATGAGCAGTTCTTC. It encodes CSVEYRASGSYNEQFF.

The J gene is TRBJ2-5, the V gene TRBV11-2, with TRBD1 as a possible D gene (6 bases). The CDR3 extends over 14 amino acids. From germline, CDR1 is SGHAT and CDR2 FQNNGV. Trimming pared 2 bases from V and 5 bases from J, leaving 12 bases between. The CDR3, as DNA: TGTGCCAGCAGCTTAAGGCAGGGGAGTGAGACCCAGTACTTC. Encoded protein: CASSLRQGSETQYF.

A few counts support this clone. The rearrangement uses TRBV11-2 and TRBJ2-3; TRBD2 aligns across 12 bases. The CDR3 has 17 amino acids. Germline values: CDR1 SGHAT, CDR2 FQNNGV. V lost 8 bases, J lost 1 base, and 10 bases stayed unmatched. CDR3 protein: CASRLAGVRGGTDTQYF. The DNA of the CDR3 is TGTGCCAGCCGACTAGCGGGAGTAAGGGGGGGCACAGATACGCAGTATTTT.

The sample holds one count of this clone. A single base is all that separates this from a far larger clone, so a read error is likely. The chain recombines TRBV29-1 with TRBJ2-7; weak D call: TRBD2 (5 bases). Per germline, CDR1 SQVTM and CDR2 ANQGSEA. There are 12 residues in the CDR3. The CDR3 reads CIVGSGGHEQYF. The CDR3 coding sequence is TGCATCGTTGGGAGTGGTGGGCACGAGCAGTACTTC.

This clone has just one count. The chain links TRBV25-1 to TRBJ2-2; possibly TRBD1 or TRBD2 for D (5 bases each). V was trimmed by 5 bases and J by 7 bases, leaving 14 bases between them. CDR1 MGHDK and CDR2 SYGVNS come from the germline V gene. The CDR3 covers 14 residues. CDR3 DNA: TGTGCCAGCAGTCGGTCAGGGACGGACGGGGAGCTGTTTTTT. This encodes CASSRSGTDGELFF.

This clone showed up just once. The chain is built from TRBV4-1 and TRBJ2-3; 7 nucleotides align to TRBD2. The trim removed 3 bases at V and 4 bases at J, leaving 13 bases unmatched. This CDR3 has 17 amino acids. Germline assignment: CDR1 MGHRA and CDR2 YSYEKL. CDR3 amino acids: CASSQGFRLAVADTQYF. The CDR3 coding sequence is TGCGCCAGCAGCCAGGGGTTTAGACTAGCAGTGGCAGATACGCAGTATTTT.

The chain recombines TRBV7-2 with TRBJ1-2; D ambiguous. V gave up 4 bases and J gave up 8 bases, with 11 bases separating them. The CDR3 consists of 12 residues. From germline, CDR1 is SGHTA and CDR2 FQGNSA. CDR3 in amino acids: CASSWGLGGYTF. In DNA form, the CDR3 reads TGTGCCAGCAGCTGGGGATTGGGGGGCTACACCTTC. Variable domain in full (rest from reference TRBV7-2 and TRBJ1-2): GAGVSQSPSNKVTEKGKDVELRCDPISGHTALYWYRQSLGQGLEFLIYFQGNSAPDKSGLPSDRFSAERTGGSVSTLTIQRTQQEDSAVYLCASSWGLGGYTFGSGTRLTVV.

Details on this clone: Germline and junction disagree at one end, which may indicate a read error. The chain carries TRBV6-1 and TRBJ2-2, with D perhaps given as TRBD1 or TRBD2 (5 bases each). Germline values: CDR1 MNHNS, CDR2 SASEGT. This CDR3 region has 15 residues. The CDR3 protein is CASSEEEGNTRELFF. CDR3 coding DNA: TGTGCCAGCAGTGAAGAAGAAGGAAACACCAGGGAGTTGTTTTTT.

The chain is built from TRBV10-3 and TRBJ2-7; tentatively, D is TRBD2 (5 bases). The V end was cut by 3 bases, the J end by 5 bases, with 11 bases between. This CDR3 contains 13 residues. In germline, CDR1 is ENHRY, CDR2 SYGVKD. The chain's CDR3 is CAISERGLDEQYF. As DNA, the CDR3 is TGTGCCATCAGTGAACGAGGGCTCGACGAGCAGTACTTC.

With respect to this clone: A single base is all that separates this from a far larger clone, so a read error is likely. This chain links TRBV7-8 with TRBJ2-3; unclear D gene. The V gene lost 1 base and the J gene lost 1 base, with 3 bases spanning the gap. CDR3 length: 13 residues. Germline assignment: CDR1 SGHVS and CDR2 FQNEAQ. This CDR3 reads CASSLVGTDTQYF. In DNA form, the CDR3 reads TGTGCCAGCAGCTTAGTGGGCACAGATACGCAGTATTTT.

The chain is built from TRBV28 and TRBJ1-2; no reliable D call. Deletions cut 3 bases from V and 6 bases from J, with 17 bases between. The germline gives CDR1 MDHEN, CDR2 SYDVKM. This CDR3 is built from 15 residues. CDR3: CASSLSRGRAHGYTF. CDR3 DNA: TGTGCCAGCAGTTTGTCCCGCGGGCGAGCCCATGGCTACACCTTC.

The rearrangement links TRBV30 to TRBJ2-1, with no clear D. This CDR3 is 14 amino acids long. With 0 bases removed from V and 9 bases from J, the gap between germline ends came to 15 bases. Germline CDR1 GTSNPN, CDR2 SVGIG (reference sequence). The CDR3 nucleotides read TGTGCCTGGAGTGTAAGCCTGCGAGAGACTGAGCAGTTCTTC. This translates into CAWSVSLRETEQFF.

In the case of this clone: The likely explanation is a read error, given a far larger clone one base away. The rearrangement joins TRBV7-8 to TRBJ2-1, with D perhaps matching TRBD1 (5 bases). Germline V lookup: CDR1 SGHVS, CDR2 FQNEAQ. Trimming cost V 5 bases and J 9 bases, with 14 bases left between them. The CDR3 totals 13 residues. The chain's CDR3 is CASSIRYRREQFF. The DNA of the CDR3 is TGTGCCAGCAGCATTCGTTACAGGCGTGAGCAGTTCTTC.

This sequence joins TRBV6-7 and TRBJ1-1, with a weak D call TRBD1 (5 bases). TRBV6-7 is labeled an ORF, and its function is uncertain. Trimming pared 7 bases from V and 5 bases from J, leaving 17 bases between. This CDR3 contains 14 residues. The CDR3: CASTVLEGITEAFF. In DNA form, the CDR3 reads TGTGCCAGCACCGTGCTGGAGGGGATAACTGAAGCTTTCTTT.

This clone was seen ten or more times. CDR3 protein: CASRLAGVVEQFF. Written as DNA, the CDR3 is TGCGCCAGCAGACTAGCGGGAGTGGTTGAGCAGTTCTTC. The chain couples TRBV5-1 to TRBJ2-1; 11 bases line up with TRBD2. Trimming at V came to 5 bases and at J to 9 bases, leaving 4 bases not matched to a gene. Germline V CDR1 and CDR2: SGHRS, YFSETQ. The length of the CDR3 is 13 residues.

The V and J genes are TRBV5-1 and TRBJ2-2, with D possibly TRBD1 on 6 matching bases. The CDR3 sequence is 15 residues long. Germline V gives CDR1 SGHRS, CDR2 YFSETQ. V shed 0 bases and J shed 2 bases, with 8 bases lying between them. Written as DNA, the CDR3 is TGCGCCAGCAGCTTGGCGGGACAAAACACCGGGGAGCTGTTTTTT. This encodes CASSLAGQNTGELFF.

J is TRBJ2-2 and V is TRBV30, with 11 nucleotides matching TRBD2. Germline V gives CDR1 GTSNPN, CDR2 SVGIG (reference sequence). Germline trimming cut 1 base from V and 6 bases from J; bases unmatched to any gene: 10. The CDR3 length is 17 residues. CDR3 coding DNA: TGTGCCTGGAGTGGCTCAGTACTAGCGGGAGTGGCCGGGGAGCTGTTTTTT. Translation: CAWSGSVLAGVAGELFF.

This chain links TRBV28 with TRBJ2-1; 12 bases align to TRBD2. J gave up 8 bases and V 3 bases, and 8 bases lay outside the gene matches. The CDR3 has 16 residues. CDR1 and CDR2 from the germline V gene are MDHEN and SYDVKM. The CDR3: CASSLGLAGGWDEQFF. In DNA, the CDR3 is TGTGCCAGCAGTTTGGGCCTAGCGGGAGGGTGGGATGAGCAGTTCTTC.